This T cell receptor (beta chain) originates from a study of shared clonotypes between healthy human individuals. Study-wide context: Three CD4 naive, three CD4 memory, two CD8 naive and one CD8 memory plate were used per donor.

Only one count was recorded for this clone. Profiled with immunoSEQ multiplex PCR; TCRdb holds only in-frame clones, not every one. The table has about 2,500,000 clones, 85% to 95% seen once; the top ten hold under 0.15%. Input material: naive CD4+ T cells sorted from blood. Regarding subset: CD45RA+ positively selected. This TCR derives from a man aged 18-30 years in good health.

In nucleotides, the CDR3 is TGTGCCAGCATTCCCGACAGGGCAAGGCCCCAGCATTTT. This encodes CASIPDRARPQHF. This rearrangement joins TRBV6-6 to TRBJ1-5, with TRBD1 matching over 7 bases. The CDR3 has 13 amino acids. The J segment lost 9 bases and the V segment lost 7 bases, leaving 9 bases of the junction unmatched. CDR1 and CDR2 from the germline V gene are MNHNY and SVGAGI (reference sequence).